This T cell receptor (beta chain) was sequenced in a study of Ad26.COV2.S vaccination and SARS-CoV-2 variants. The study, taken as a whole, reports: Reported post-vaccination CD8+ and CD4+ T cell responses to spike showed substantial breadth. From the TCR breadth and depth analyses, total T cell responses may have been underestimated.

Details on this clone: Its antigen is unknown.

The CDR3 is 15 amino acids. Looked up from germline, CDR1 is LGHNA and CDR2 is YSLEER. V gave up 2 bases and J gave up 4 bases, with 14 bases separating them. Noted treatment: 19 received Ad26.COV2.S at low or high dose, single or two shots; about 5 received placebo; per-sample allocation not given. It was on day 63 after the first vaccine or placebo injection that samples were taken. Produced via immunoSEQ multiplex PCR; TCRdb's table is partial and in-frame only. The sample includes a few hundred thousand clones, approximately 90% of them seen just once. This specimen consisted of peripheral blood, obtained in a trial of Ad26.COV2.S vaccine versus placebo. This TCR came from a person aged 18-65 years who received the Ad26.COV2.S COVID-19 vaccine or a placebo. The genes are TRBV4-3 and TRBJ1-1; D not certain. CDR3 amino acids: CASSQHRVAATEAFF. CDR3 bases: TGCGCCAGCAGCCAACATCGAGTGGCAGCCACTGAAGCTTTCTTT.